This T cell receptor (beta chain) was identified during a study of blood T cell repertoires in COVID-19. Recovered status in Cohort 3 required two negative PCRs, clearance, or symptom resolution. In germline, CDR1 is SGHNT, CDR2 YYREEE (reference sequence). Deletions cut 4 bases from V and 0 bases from J, with 11 bases between. CDR3 length: 15 residues. Authors' data handling: Reference gene primer amplification gave nucleated cell count estimates. Data came from immunoSEQ multiplex PCR; TCRdb stores just in-frame clones and leaves some out. From that table come the V and J calls and clone size; the DNA was used to work out D and trimming. The data hold around 230,000 clones, with 75% to 90% observed a single time.

This clonotype was obtained from a man aged 35-49 years who had recovered from COVID-19. The sample comprised PBMCs or T cells enriched from blood (not recorded which). The rearrangement uses TRBV5-4 and TRBJ2-1; TRBD2 might be the D (6 bases). CDR3: CASSPGGRSYNEQFF. The CDR3 DNA reads as TGTGCCAGCAGCCCCGGGGGACGCTCCTACAATGAGCAGTTCTTC.